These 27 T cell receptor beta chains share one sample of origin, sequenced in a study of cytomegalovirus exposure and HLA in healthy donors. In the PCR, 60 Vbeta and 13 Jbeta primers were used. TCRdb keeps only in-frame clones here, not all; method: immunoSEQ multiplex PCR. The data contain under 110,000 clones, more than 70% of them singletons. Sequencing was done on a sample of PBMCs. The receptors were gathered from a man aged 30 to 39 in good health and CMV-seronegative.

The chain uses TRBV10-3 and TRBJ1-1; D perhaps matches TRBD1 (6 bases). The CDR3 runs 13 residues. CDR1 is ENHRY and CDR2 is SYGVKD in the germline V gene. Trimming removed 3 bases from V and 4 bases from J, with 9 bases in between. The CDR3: CAISEAGATEAFF. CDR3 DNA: TGTGCCATCAGTGAAGCAGGGGCCACTGAAGCTTTCTTT.

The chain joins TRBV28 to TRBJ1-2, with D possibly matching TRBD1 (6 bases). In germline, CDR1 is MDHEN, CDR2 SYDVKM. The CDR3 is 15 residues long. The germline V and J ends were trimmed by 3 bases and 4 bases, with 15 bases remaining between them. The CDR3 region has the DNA TGTGCCAGCAGTTTGTTGTTTCAGGGGAGCTATGGCTACACCTTC. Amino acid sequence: CASSLLFQGSYGYTF.

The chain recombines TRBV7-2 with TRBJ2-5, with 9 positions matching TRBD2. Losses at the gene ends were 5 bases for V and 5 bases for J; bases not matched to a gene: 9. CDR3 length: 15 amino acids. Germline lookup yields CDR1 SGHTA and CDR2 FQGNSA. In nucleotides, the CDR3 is TGTGCCAGCAGCCCGGCAGCGGGAGGTAGGGAGACCCAGTACTTC. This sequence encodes CASSPAAGGRETQYF. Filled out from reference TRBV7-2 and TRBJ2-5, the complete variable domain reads GAGVSQSPSNKVTEKGKDVELRCDPISGHTALYWYRQSLGQGLEFLIYFQGNSAPDKSGLPSDRFSAERTGGSVSTLTIQRTQQEDSAVYLCASSPAAGGRETQYFGPGTRLLVL.

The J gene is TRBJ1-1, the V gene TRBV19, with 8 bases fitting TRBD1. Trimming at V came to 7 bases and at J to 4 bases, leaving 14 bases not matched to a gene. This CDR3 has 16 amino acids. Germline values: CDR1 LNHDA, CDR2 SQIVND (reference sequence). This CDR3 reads CASTRRDRPSTTEAFF. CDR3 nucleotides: TGTGCCAGTACCCGAAGGGACAGGCCTTCCACCACTGAAGCTTTCTTT.

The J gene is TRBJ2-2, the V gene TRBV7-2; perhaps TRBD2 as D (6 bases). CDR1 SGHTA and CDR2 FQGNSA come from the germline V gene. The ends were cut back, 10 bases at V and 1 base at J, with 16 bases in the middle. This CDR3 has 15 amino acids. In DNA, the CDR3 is TGTGCCACCCAGGTTCGGAGGGAGAACACCGGGGAGCTGTTTTTT. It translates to CATQVRRENTGELFF.

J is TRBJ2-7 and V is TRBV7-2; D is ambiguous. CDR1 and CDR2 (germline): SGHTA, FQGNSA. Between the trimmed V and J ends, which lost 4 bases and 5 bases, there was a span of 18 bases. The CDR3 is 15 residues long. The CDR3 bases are TGTGCCAGCAGCTCGATAGGCCCCCTTCGGGACGAGCAGTACTTC. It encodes CASSSIGPLRDEQYF.

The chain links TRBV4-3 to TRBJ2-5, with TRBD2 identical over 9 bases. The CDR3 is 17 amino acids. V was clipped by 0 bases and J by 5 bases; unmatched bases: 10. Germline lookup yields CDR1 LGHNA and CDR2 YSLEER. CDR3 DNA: TGCGCCAGCAGCCAAGATCGCGTAGCGGGAGAGGGCGAGACCCAGTACTTC. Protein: CASSQDRVAGEGETQYF.

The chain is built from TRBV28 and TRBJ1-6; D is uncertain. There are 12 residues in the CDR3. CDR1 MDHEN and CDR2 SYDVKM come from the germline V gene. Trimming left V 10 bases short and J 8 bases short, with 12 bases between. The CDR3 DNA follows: TGTGCCACCAAGATTCTAGATTCACCCCTCCACTTT. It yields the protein CATKILDSPLHF.

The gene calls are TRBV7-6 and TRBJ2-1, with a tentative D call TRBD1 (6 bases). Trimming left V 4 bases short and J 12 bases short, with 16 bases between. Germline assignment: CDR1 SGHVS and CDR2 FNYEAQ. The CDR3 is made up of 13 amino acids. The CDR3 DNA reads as TGTGCCAGCAGCTCGGGACGGACAGAGGGGCAGTTCTTC. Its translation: CASSSGRTEGQFF.

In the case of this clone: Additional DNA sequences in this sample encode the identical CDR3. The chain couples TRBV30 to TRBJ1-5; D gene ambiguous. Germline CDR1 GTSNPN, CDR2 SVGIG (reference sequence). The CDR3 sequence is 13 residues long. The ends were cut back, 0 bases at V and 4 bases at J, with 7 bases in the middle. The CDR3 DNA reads TGTGCCTGGAGTGTACGACAAAATCAGCCCCAGCATTTT. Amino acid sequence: CAWSVRQNQPQHF.

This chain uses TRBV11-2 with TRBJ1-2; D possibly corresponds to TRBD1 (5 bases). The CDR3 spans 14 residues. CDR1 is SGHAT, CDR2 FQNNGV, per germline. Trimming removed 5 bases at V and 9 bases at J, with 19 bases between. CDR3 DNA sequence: TGTGCCAGCAGCCGAACGGAGGGGAGGGTTCGCTACACCTTC. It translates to CASSRTEGRVRYTF.

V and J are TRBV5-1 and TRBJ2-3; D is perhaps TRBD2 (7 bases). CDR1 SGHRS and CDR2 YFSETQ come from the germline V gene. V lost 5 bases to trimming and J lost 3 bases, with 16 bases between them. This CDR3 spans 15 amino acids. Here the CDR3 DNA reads TGCGCCAGCAGGGGGGCTAGCGGAACTACAGATACGCAGTATTTT. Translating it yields CASRGASGTTDTQYF.

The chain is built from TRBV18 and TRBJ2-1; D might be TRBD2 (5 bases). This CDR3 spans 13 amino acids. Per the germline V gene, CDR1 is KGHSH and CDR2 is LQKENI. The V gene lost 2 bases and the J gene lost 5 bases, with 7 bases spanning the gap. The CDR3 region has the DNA TGTGCCAGCTCACCAGGACTGCACAATGAGCAGTTCTTC. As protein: CASSPGLHNEQFF.

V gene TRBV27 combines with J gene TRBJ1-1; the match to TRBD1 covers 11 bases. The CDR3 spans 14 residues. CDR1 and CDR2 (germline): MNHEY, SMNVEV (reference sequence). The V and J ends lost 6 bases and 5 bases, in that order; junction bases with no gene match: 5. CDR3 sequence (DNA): TGTGCCAGCAGCTTGGGACAGGGGGGGACTGAAGCTTTCTTT. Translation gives CASSLGQGGTEAFF.

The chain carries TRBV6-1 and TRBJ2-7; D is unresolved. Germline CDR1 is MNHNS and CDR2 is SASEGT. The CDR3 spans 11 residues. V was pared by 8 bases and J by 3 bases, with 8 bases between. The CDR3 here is CASGNSYEQYF. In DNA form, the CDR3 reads TGTGCCAGCGGCAACAGCTACGAGCAGTACTTC.

The CDR3 bases are TGTGCCTGGAGTAAAGGGACTAGCGGGATCCGCACAGATACGCAGTATTTT. It is translated as CAWSKGTSGIRTDTQYF. This chain uses TRBV30 with TRBJ2-3; 13 bases agree with TRBD2. The germline V gene has CDR1 GTSNPN and CDR2 SVGIG (reference sequence). The V gene end was trimmed by 2 bases and the J gene end by 1 base; junction bases not matched to a gene: 6. This CDR3 is built from 17 residues.

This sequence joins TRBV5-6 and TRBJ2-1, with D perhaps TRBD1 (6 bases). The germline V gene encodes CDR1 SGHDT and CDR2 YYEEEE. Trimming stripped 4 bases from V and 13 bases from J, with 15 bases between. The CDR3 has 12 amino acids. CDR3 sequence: CASSLTGWLQFF. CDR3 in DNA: TGTGCCAGCAGCCTCACAGGGTGGCTCCAGTTCTTC.

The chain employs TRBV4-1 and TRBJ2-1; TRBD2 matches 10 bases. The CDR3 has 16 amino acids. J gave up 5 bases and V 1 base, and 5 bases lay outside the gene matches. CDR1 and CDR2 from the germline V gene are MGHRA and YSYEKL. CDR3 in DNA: TGCGCCAGCAGCCAAGGGGGAGCGGGGGGGAACAATGAGCAGTTCTTC. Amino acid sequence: CASSQGGAGGNNEQFF.

CDR3 in DNA: TGTGCCAGCCGGGACATCCTTAGGGGGGAGACCCAGTACTTC. It codes for CASRDILRGETQYF. The chain links TRBV2 to TRBJ2-5; tentative D call: TRBD1 (6 bases). Germline CDR1 is SNHLY and CDR2 is FYNNEI. The CDR3 is 14 residues long. The ends were cut back, 8 bases at V and 5 bases at J, with 18 bases in the middle.

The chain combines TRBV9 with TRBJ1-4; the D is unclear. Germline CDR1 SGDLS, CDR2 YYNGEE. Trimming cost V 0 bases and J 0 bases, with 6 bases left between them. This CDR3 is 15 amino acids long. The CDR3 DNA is TGTGCCAGCAGCGTAGGGGGAGCAACTAATGAAAAACTGTTTTTT. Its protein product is CASSVGGATNEKLFF.

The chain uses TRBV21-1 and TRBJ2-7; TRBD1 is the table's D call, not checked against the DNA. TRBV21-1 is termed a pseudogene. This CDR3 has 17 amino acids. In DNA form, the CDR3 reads TGTGCCAGCAGCAAGCAGAAGGCGACAGGGCGCGAGGTCCTACAGTACTTC. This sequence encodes CASSKQKATGREVLQYF.

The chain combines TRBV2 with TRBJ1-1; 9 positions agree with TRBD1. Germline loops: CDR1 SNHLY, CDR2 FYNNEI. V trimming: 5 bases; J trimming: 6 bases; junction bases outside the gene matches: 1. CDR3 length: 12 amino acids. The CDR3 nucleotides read TGTGCCAGCAGTACAGGGGGCTCTGAAGCTTTCTTT. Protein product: CASSTGGSEAFF.

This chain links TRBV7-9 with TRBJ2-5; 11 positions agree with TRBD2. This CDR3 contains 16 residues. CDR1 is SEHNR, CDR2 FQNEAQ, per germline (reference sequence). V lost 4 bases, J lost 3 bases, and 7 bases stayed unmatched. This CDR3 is CASSSLLAGGEETQYF. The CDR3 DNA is TGTGCCAGCAGCTCCCTCCTAGCGGGAGGCGAAGAGACCCAGTACTTC.

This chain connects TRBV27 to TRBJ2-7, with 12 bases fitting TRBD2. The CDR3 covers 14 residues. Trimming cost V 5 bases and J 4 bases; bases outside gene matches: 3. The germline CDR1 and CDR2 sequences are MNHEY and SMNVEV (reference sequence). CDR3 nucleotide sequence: TGTGCCAGCAGTACACTAGCGGGAGGATACGAGCAGTACTTC. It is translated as CASSTLAGGYEQYF.

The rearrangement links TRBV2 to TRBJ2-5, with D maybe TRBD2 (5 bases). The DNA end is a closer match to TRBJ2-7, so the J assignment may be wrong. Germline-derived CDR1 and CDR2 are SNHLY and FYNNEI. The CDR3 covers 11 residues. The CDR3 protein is CASSGRYEQYF. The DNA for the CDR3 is TGTGCCAGCAGTGGGAGGTACGAGCAGTACTTC.

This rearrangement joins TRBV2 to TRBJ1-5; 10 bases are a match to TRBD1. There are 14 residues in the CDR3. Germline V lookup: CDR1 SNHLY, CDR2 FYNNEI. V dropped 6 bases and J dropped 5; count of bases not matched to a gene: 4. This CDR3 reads CASSLDRGDQPQHF. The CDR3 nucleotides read TGTGCCAGCAGCTTGGACAGGGGGGATCAGCCCCAGCATTTT.

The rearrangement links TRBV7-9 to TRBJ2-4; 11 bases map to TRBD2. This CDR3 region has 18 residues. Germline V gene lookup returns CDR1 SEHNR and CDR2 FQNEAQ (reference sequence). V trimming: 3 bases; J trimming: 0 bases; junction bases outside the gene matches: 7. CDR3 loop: CASSLIGLAGLAKNIQYF. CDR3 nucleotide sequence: TGTGCCAGCAGCTTGATCGGACTAGCGGGTCTAGCCAAAAACATTCAGTACTTC.